This entry is about one T cell receptor (beta chain). This clone was counted once. The specificity of this receptor is unknown. Base qualities were left out, and no much larger clone turns up one base away. The treatment or condition tag for this specimen amounts to: preoperative locoregional IRX-2 cytokine immunotherapy. The samples were obtained from a phase Ib study that tested preoperative, locoregional IRX-2 cytokine immunotherapy designed to prime immune responses. Donors were patients with early-stage breast cancer who received IRX-2 before surgery. This record belongs to a study of preoperative IRX-2 immunotherapy in early breast cancer (dated by TCRdb to the late 2010s). The library was produced with the immunoSEQ multiplex PCR assay. TCRdb re-hosts the immuneACCESS table, in-frame sequences only. Its copies lack some clones; in the studies checked, an unresolved V gene accounts for under half of them, and the cause for the rest is not known. This sample holds 20,000 to 30,000 clones; over 75% were observed only once. 1% to 1.5% of the sample is taken by the ten largest.

This clonotype originated in a human donor with breast cancer. Sequenced here: lymph node tissue, sampled after IRX-2 immunotherapy.

This receptor has the CDR3 CASSRTGTSGGGTDTQYF. The DNA sequence is TGTGCCAGTAGTCGTACCGGGACTAGCGGGGGGGGCACAGATACGCAGTATTTT. The chain was built from TRBV19 and TRBJ2-3; TRBD2 agrees with 16 junctional bases. The germline V gene (reference sequence) supplies CDR1 LNHDA and CDR2 SQIVND. Trimming removed 5 bases from V and 1 base from J; the gene matches leave 6 bases unexplained. The CDR3 contains 18 residues, cysteine and phenylalanine counted. Only the CDR3 part of the read is kept: 54 bases, read in frame from the first base.